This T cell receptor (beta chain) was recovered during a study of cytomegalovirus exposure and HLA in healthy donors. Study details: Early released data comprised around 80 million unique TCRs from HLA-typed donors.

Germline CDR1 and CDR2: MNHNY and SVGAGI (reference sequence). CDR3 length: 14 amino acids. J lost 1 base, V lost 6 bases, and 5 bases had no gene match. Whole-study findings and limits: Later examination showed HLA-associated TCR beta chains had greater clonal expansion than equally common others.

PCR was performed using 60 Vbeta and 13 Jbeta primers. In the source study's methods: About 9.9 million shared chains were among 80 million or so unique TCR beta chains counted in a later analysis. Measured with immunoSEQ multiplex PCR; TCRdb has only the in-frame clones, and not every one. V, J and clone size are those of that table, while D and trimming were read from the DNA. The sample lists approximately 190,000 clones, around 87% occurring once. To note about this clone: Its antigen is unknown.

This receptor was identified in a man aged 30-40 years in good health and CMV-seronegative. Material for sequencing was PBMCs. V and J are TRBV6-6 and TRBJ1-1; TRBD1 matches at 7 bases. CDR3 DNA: TGTGCCAGCAGAGACAGGGCTTCGAACACTGAAGCTTTCTTT. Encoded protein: CASRDRASNTEAFF.